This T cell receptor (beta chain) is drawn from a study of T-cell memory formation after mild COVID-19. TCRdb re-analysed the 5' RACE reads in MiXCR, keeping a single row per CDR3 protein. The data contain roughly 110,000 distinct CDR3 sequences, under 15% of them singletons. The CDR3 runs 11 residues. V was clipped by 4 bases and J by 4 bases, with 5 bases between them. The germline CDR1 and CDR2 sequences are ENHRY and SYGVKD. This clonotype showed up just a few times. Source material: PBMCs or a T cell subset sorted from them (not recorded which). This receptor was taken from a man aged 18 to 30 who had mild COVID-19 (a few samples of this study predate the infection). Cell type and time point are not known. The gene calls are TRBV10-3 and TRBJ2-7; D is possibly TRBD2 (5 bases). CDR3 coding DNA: TGTGCCATCAGTGCGGGGTACGAGCAGTACGTC. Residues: CAISAGYEQYV.